The T cell receptor (beta chain) under discussion was sequenced for a study of blood T cell repertoires in COVID-19. The overall study: Acute and convalescent COVID-19 samples came from the United States, Italy and Spain. In each case, the material was cDNA or gDNA derived from T cells, B-cell-depleted T cells, or PBMCs.

Per germline, CDR1 LNHDA and CDR2 SQIVND (reference sequence). The CDR3 totals 14 residues. V was shortened by 5 bases and J by 6 bases, with 14 bases between the two germline ends. Authors' methods: Amplified reference gene primers provided the basis for estimating nucleated cell counts. Clones were sequenced by immunoSEQ multiplex PCR, and TCRdb holds only the in-frame ones, with some missing. V, J and clone size reflect that table, while D and trimming were determined from the DNA. The sample holds roughly 30,000 clones; 89% are singletons and the top ten take 25% to 35%. This TCR derives from a man at least 80 years old with acute or convalescent COVID-19. This chain links TRBV19 with TRBJ2-1, with D uncertain. Sequenced material: peripheral blood. Written as DNA, the CDR3 is TGTGCCAGTAGTGCCTTGCTTGAGAGCAATGAGCAGTTCTTC. Translated: CASSALLESNEQFF.